Below, 16 T cell receptor beta chains from the same sample are listed, as sequenced in a study of blood T cell repertoires in COVID-19. Sequencing was performed with immunoSEQ multiplex PCR; in TCRdb, only in-frame clones are kept and a portion is missing. The table has more than 85,000 clones, about 78% seen once. Specimen: peripheral blood. These TCRs come from a man aged 55 to 70 with active or convalescent COVID-19.

The chain recombines TRBV2 with TRBJ2-1; unclear D gene. Germline values: CDR1 SNHLY, CDR2 FYNNEI. V dropped 7 bases and J dropped 6 bases, with 19 bases sitting between them. This CDR3 spans 15 amino acids. The CDR3 DNA sequence: TGTGCCAGCAACCCCCGAACGGTAGAGGTCAATGAGCAGTTCTTC. It translates to CASNPRTVEVNEQFF.

The genes are TRBV9 and TRBJ2-7; 7 bases map to TRBD2. V trimming: 6 bases; J trimming: 4 bases; junction bases outside the gene matches: 10. The CDR3 has 14 residues. CDR1 and CDR2 from the germline V gene are SGDLS and YYNGEE. CDR3: CASNSRLAEYEQYF. For the CDR3, the DNA is TGTGCCAGCAATTCTAGGCTAGCGGAGTACGAGCAGTACTTC.

The chain recombines TRBV6-5 with TRBJ2-7; 8 bases map to TRBD2. The CDR3 contains 14 residues. J lost 4 bases, V lost 6 bases, and 8 bases had no gene match. Germline lookup yields CDR1 MNHEY and CDR2 SVGAGI. CDR3 in amino acids: CASRRSGGGYEQYF. CDR3 coding DNA: TGTGCCAGCAGGCGTTCGGGAGGGGGTTACGAGCAGTACTTC.

This chain connects TRBV9 to TRBJ2-1, with TRBD1 identical over 8 bases. The V gene end was trimmed by 3 bases and the J gene end by 4 bases; junction bases not matched to a gene: 6. Germline V gene lookup returns CDR1 SGDLS and CDR2 YYNGEE. The length of the CDR3 is 15 residues. The CDR3 sequence is CASSGDRGNYNEQFF. For the CDR3, the DNA is TGTGCCAGCAGCGGAGACAGGGGTAATTACAATGAGCAGTTCTTC.

The chain combines TRBV6-5 with TRBJ1-5; the D is unclear. The CDR3 covers 14 residues. Trimming left V 8 bases short and J 3 bases short, with 14 bases between. Germline V gives CDR1 MNHEY, CDR2 SVGAGI. CDR3 amino acids: CASQREGNNQPQHF. For the CDR3, the DNA is TGTGCCAGCCAAAGAGAGGGTAACAATCAGCCCCAGCATTTT.

The chain is built from TRBV10-3 and TRBJ2-3, with 7 positions matching TRBD2. Losses at the gene ends were 11 bases for V and 1 base for J; bases not matched to a gene: 9. CDR1 is ENHRY and CDR2 is SYGVKD in the germline V gene. The CDR3 covers 14 residues. In DNA, the CDR3 is TGTGCCGCCGGAAGTGCGGGAGGCACAGATACGCAGTATTTT. It is translated as CAAGSAGGTDTQYF.

The genes are TRBV3-1 (or the pseudogene TRBV3-2) and TRBJ2-1; D gene unclear. CDR3 length: 15 residues. The V gene's germline CDR1 is LGHDT and CDR2 YNNKEL (reference sequence). V was trimmed by 2 bases and J by 3 bases, leaving 11 bases between them. The CDR3 protein is CASSQNLALYNEQFF. For the CDR3, the DNA is TGTGCCAGCAGCCAAAATTTAGCCCTCTACAATGAGCAGTTCTTC.

The CDR3 protein is CASSLLPGQLSSYNSPLHF. The DNA for the CDR3 is TGTGCCAGCAGTTTATTGCCAGGGCAACTGAGCTCCTATAATTCACCCCTCCACTTT. The chain uses TRBV28 and TRBJ1-6; a possible D gene is TRBD1 (5 bases). The CDR3 is made up of 19 amino acids. V lost 1 base to trimming and J lost 0 bases, with 16 bases between them. CDR1 and CDR2 from the germline V gene are MDHEN and SYDVKM.

The rearrangement joins TRBV7-2 to TRBJ2-5, with a possible D match to TRBD2 (5 bases). V gave up 6 bases and J gave up 4 bases, with 15 bases separating them. Germline loops: CDR1 SGHTA, CDR2 FQGNSA. There are 14 residues in the CDR3. CDR3 DNA sequence: TGTGCCAGCAGGCCCTCTTCAAGCGGAGAGACCCAGTACTTC. Its protein is CASRPSSSGETQYF.

V is TRBV18 and J is TRBJ2-7, with D possibly matching TRBD2 (5 bases). Germline assignment: CDR1 KGHSH and CDR2 LQKENI. The CDR3 spans 12 residues. Deletions cut 3 bases from V and 4 bases from J, with 7 bases between. This CDR3 is CASSPGGYEQYV. For the CDR3, the DNA is TGTGCCAGCTCACCCGGCGGGTACGAGCAGTACGTC.

The chain is built from TRBV9 and TRBJ1-1; no reliable D call. In germline, CDR1 is SGDLS, CDR2 YYNGEE. Trimming pared 3 bases from V and 1 base from J, leaving 7 bases between. The CDR3 spans 13 residues. The CDR3 DNA is TGTGCCAGCAGCGGGGGAGCGAACACTGAAGCTTTCTTT. Its protein is CASSGGANTEAFF.

The genes are TRBV6-2 or TRBV6-3 and TRBJ1-6; D is ambiguous. Looked up from germline, CDR1 is MNHEY and CDR2 is SVGEGT. The CDR3 sequence is 14 residues long. V was shortened by 4 bases and J by 10 bases, with 14 bases between the two germline ends. CDR3 sequence: CASSSYDGESPLHF. The CDR3, as DNA: TGTGCCAGCAGTTCCTATGATGGGGAGTCACCCCTCCACTTT.

This clone was counted a single time. The chain links TRBV27 to TRBJ1-5, with D possibly being TRBD1 (5 bases). Germline assignment: CDR1 MNHEY and CDR2 SMNVEV (reference sequence). V was pared by 10 bases and J by 4 bases, with 11 bases between. The CDR3 consists of 12 residues. CDR3 DNA sequence: TGTGCCACCCGGGGGACTAATCAGCCCCAGCATTTT. It is translated as CATRGTNQPQHF.

The table lists this clone with a count of one. The chain employs TRBV6-5 and TRBJ2-1; no clear D. The CDR3 spans 12 residues. Per germline, CDR1 MNHEY and CDR2 SVGAGI. The ends were cut back, 6 bases at V and 2 bases at J, with 5 bases in the middle. CDR3 in DNA: TGTGCCAGCAGGGGCCCCTACAATGAGCAGTTCTTC. As protein: CASRGPYNEQFF.

This rearrangement joins TRBV5-4 to TRBJ1-6, with unresolved D. CDR3 length: 16 residues. Trimming took off 0 bases at V and 4 bases at J, with 11 bases between the two ends. Germline V gene sequence: CDR1 SGHNT, CDR2 YYREEE (reference sequence). The CDR3 coding sequence is TGTGCCAGCAGCTTGGATAAACAGAGTTATAATTCACCCCTCCACTTT. Translating gives CASSLDKQSYNSPLHF.

This clone was counted only a few times. This sequence joins TRBV29-1 and TRBJ2-3, with TRBD1 as a possible D gene (6 bases). V was trimmed by 3 bases and J by 4 bases, leaving 11 bases between them. In germline, CDR1 is SQVTM, CDR2 ANQGSEA. The CDR3 loop spans 13 amino acids. CDR3 bases: TGCAGCGTTGATTGGGGACATTCAGATACGCAGTATTTT. Its protein product is CSVDWGHSDTQYF.